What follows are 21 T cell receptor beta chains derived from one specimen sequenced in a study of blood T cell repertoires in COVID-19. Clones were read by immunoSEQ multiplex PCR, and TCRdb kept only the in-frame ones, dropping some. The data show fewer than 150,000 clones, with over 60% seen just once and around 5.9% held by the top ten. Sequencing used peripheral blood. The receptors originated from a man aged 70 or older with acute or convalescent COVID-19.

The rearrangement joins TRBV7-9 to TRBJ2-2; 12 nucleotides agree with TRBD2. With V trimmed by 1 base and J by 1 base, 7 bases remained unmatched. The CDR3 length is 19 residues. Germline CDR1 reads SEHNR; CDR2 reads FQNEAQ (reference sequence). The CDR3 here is CASSLEKGLAGMNTGELFF. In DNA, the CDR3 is TGTGCCAGCAGCTTAGAGAAAGGACTAGCGGGGATGAACACCGGGGAGCTGTTTTTT.

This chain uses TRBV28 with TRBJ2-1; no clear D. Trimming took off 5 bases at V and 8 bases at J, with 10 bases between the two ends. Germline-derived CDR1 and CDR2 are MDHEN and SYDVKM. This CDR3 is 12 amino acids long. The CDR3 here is CASSLISDEQFF. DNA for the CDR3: TGTGCCAGCAGTCTAATAAGTGATGAGCAGTTCTTC.

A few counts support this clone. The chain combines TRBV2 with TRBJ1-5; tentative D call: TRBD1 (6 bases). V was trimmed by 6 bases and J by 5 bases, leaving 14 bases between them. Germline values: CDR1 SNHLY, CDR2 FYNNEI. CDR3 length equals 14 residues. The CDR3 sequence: CASRQGQSDQPQHF. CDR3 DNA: TGTGCCAGCAGGCAAGGACAGTCGGATCAGCCCCAGCATTTT. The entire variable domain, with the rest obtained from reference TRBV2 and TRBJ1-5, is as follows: EPEVTQTPSHQVTQMGQEVILRCVPISNHLYFYWYRQILGQKVEFLVSFYNNEISEKSEIFDDQFSVERPDGSNFTLKIRSTKLEDSAMYFCASRQGQSDQPQHFGDGTRLSIL.

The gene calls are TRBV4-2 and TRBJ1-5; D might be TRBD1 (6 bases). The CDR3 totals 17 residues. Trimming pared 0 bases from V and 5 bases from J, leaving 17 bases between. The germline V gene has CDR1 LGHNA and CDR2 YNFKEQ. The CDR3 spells CASSQDGTTVSDQPQHF. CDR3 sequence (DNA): TGTGCCAGCAGCCAAGATGGGACAACAGTTAGTGATCAGCCCCAGCATTTT.

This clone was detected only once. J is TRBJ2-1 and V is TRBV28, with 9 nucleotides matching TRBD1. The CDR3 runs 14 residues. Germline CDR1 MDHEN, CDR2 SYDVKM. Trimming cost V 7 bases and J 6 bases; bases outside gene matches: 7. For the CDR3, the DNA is TGTGCCAGCACCGCCGGGACAGGGACCAATGAGCAGTTCTTC. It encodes CASTAGTGTNEQFF.

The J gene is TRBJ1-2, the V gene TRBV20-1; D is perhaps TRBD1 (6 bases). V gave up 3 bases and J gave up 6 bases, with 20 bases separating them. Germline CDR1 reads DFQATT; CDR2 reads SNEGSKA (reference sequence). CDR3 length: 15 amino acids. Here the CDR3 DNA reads TGCAGTGCTAGTAGGGGGAGCGCCTTTTCTAATGGCTACACCTTC. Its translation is CSASRGSAFSNGYTF.

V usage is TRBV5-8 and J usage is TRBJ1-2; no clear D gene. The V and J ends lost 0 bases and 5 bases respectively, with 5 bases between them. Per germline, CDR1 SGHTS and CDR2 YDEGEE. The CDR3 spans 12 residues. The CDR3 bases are TGTGCCAGCAGCTTGGGGCAGTATGGCTACACCTTC. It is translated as CASSLGQYGYTF.

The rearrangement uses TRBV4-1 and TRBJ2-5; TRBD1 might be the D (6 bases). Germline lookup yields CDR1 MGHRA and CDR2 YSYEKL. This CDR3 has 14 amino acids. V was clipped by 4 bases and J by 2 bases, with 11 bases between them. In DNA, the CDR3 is TGCGCCAGCAGCCTCGGGACAAGACAAGAGACCCAGTACTTC. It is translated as CASSLGTRQETQYF.

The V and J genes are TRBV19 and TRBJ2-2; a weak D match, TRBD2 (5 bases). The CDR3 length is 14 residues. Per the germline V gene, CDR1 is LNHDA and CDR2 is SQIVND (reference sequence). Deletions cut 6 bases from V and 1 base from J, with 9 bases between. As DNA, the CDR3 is TGTGCCAGTAGCGGGAAAGGGAACACCGGGGAGCTGTTTTTT. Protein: CASSGKGNTGELFF.

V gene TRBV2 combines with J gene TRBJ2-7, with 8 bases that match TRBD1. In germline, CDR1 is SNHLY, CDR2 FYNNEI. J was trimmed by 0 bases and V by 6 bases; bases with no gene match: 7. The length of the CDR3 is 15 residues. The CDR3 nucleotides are TGTGCCAGCAGGACCGGGACAGGTGTCTCCTACGAGCAGTACTTC. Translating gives CASRTGTGVSYEQYF.

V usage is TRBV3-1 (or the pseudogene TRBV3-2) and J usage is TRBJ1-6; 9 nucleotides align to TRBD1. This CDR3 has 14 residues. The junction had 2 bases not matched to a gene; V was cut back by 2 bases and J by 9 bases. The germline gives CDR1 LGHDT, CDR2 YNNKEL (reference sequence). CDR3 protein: CASSQMDRGSPLHF. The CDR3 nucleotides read TGTGCCAGCAGCCAAATGGACAGGGGTTCACCCCTCCACTTT.

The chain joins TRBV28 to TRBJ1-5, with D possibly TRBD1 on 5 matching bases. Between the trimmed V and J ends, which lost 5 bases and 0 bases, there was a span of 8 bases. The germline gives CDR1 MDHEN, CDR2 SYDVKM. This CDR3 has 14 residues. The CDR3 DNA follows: TGTGCCAGCAGTCCAGGGCATAGCAATCAGCCCCAGCATTTT. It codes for CASSPGHSNQPQHF.

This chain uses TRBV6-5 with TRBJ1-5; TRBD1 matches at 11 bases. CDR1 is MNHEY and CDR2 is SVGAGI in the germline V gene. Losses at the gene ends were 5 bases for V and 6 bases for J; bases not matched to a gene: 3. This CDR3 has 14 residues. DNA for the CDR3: TGTGCCAGCAGTCGGACAGGGGGCGGTCAGCCCCAGCATTTT. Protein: CASSRTGGGQPQHF.

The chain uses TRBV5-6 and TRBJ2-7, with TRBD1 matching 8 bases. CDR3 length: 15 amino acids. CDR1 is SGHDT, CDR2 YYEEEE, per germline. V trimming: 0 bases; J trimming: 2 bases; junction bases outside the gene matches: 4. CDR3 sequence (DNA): TGTGCCAGCAGCTTGGCCGTACAGGGGGCCTACGAGCAGTACTTC. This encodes CASSLAVQGAYEQYF.

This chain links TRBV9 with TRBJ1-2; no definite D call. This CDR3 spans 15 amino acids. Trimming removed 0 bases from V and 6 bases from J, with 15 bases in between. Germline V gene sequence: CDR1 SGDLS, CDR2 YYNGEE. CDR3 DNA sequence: TGTGCCAGCAGCGTAGCTGATTCGGCAGGCCATGGCTACACCTTC. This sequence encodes CASSVADSAGHGYTF.

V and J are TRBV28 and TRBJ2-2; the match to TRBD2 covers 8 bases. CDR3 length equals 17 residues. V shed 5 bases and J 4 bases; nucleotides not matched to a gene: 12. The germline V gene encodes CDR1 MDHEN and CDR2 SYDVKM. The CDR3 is CASSPIPGGGSTGELFF. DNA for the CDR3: TGTGCCAGCAGTCCCATTCCCGGGGGGGGGAGCACCGGGGAGCTGTTTTTT.

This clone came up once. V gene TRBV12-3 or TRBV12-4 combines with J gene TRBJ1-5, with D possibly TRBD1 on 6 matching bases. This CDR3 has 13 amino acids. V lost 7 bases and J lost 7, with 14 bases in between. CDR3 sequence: CASNLNRDQPQHF. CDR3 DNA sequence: TGTGCCAGCAACCTGAACAGGGACCAGCCCCAGCATTTT.

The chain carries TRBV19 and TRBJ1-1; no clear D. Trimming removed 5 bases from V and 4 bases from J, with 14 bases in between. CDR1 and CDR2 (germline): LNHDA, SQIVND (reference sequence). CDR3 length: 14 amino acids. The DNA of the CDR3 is TGTGCCAGTAGTCCCGGCGGGCGAAGCACTGAAGCTTTCTTT. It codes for CASSPGGRSTEAFF.

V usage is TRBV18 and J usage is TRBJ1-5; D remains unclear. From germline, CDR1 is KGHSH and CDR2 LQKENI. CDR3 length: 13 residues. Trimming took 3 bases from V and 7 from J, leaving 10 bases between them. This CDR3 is CASSPDRGQPQHF. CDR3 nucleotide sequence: TGTGCCAGCTCACCTGACCGAGGACAGCCCCAGCATTTT.

In DNA form, the CDR3 reads TGTGCCAGCAGCCTCGGGACACCGAACACTGAAGCTTTCTTT. Its translation: CASSLGTPNTEAFF. The V gene is TRBV28, the J gene TRBJ1-1, with a tentative D call TRBD1 (6 bases). The V end lost 6 bases, the J end lost 1 base, and 12 bases lay between the germline ends. The CDR3 totals 14 residues. The germline V gene encodes CDR1 MDHEN and CDR2 SYDVKM.

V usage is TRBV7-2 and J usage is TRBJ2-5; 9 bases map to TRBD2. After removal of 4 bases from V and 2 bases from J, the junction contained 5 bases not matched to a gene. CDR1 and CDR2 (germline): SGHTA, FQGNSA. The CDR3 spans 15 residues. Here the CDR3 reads CASSSGTSLQETQYF. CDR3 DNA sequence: TGTGCCAGCAGCTCCGGGACTAGCCTTCAAGAGACCCAGTACTTC.